One and the same sample provided the 25 T cell receptor beta chains below, sequenced in a study of T cell responses to AZD1222 COVID-19 vaccine. TCRdb's table, derived via immunoSEQ multiplex PCR, lists solely in-frame clones and lacks some. The sample carries 75,000 to 100,000 clones, 70% to 90% recorded once. Sequenced here: peripheral blood, sampled on day 0 of AZD1222 vaccination. These receptors all come from an adult in good health.

The V call is TRBV6-5, the J call TRBJ2-7; 9 bases match TRBD1. The CDR3 contains 14 residues. Germline V gives CDR1 MNHEY, CDR2 SVGAGI. Losses at the gene ends were 7 bases for V and 4 bases for J; bases not matched to a gene: 8. The CDR3: CASTRGQGWYEQYF. CDR3 nucleotides: TGTGCCAGCACGAGGGGACAGGGATGGTACGAGCAGTACTTC.

CDR3 protein: CASSAPDPTGRQPQHF. DNA for the CDR3: TGTGCCAGCAGCGCCCCTGACCCGACAGGGAGGCAGCCCCAGCATTTT. The rearrangement uses TRBV7-8 and TRBJ1-5; 7 bases line up with TRBD1. This CDR3 comprises 16 residues. The V segment lost 5 bases and the J segment 7 bases; nucleotides outside the gene matches: 14. CDR1 SGHVS and CDR2 FQNEAQ come from the germline V gene.

J is TRBJ1-4 and V is TRBV7-9, with 7 bases aligning to TRBD1. From germline, CDR1 is SEHNR and CDR2 FQNEAQ (reference sequence). The length of the CDR3 is 16 residues. V lost 5 bases to trimming and J lost 7 bases; unmatched junction nucleotides: 13. CDR3 sequence (DNA): TGTGCCAGCAGCCAACGGACAGGAGAGGCTCGTGAAAAACTGTTTTTT. It is translated as CASSQRTGEAREKLFF.

The gene calls are TRBV4-2 and TRBJ1-2; 7 bases are shared with TRBD1. Looked up from germline, CDR1 is LGHNA and CDR2 is YNFKEQ. Trimming removed 0 bases from V and 6 bases from J; junction bases left unmatched: 7. The CDR3 totals 15 residues. CDR3 coding DNA: TGTGCCAGCAGCCAAGATTCAGGGGGGAACGATGGCTACACCTTC. This gives the protein CASSQDSGGNDGYTF.

The J gene is TRBJ1-1, the V gene TRBV11-2; D not resolved. The length of the CDR3 is 15 residues. The germline gives CDR1 SGHAT, CDR2 FQNNGV. V lost 2 bases to trimming and J lost 3 bases, with 13 bases between them. CDR3 coding DNA: TGTGCCAGCAGCTTATACACAGTTCCTGACACTGAAGCTTTCTTT. Translating gives CASSLYTVPDTEAFF.

The V gene is TRBV11-2, the J gene TRBJ2-3; no clear D gene. Germline loops: CDR1 SGHAT, CDR2 FQNNGV. The CDR3 loop spans 14 amino acids. Between the trimmed V and J ends, which lost 3 bases and 0 bases, there was a span of 7 bases. CDR3 amino acids: CASSFLGSTDTQYF. In DNA form, the CDR3 reads TGTGCCAGCAGCTTCTTGGGTAGCACAGATACGCAGTATTTT.

This chain connects TRBV5-4 to TRBJ2-2, with unresolved D. Trimming left V 1 base short and J 1 base short, with 5 bases between. CDR1 is SGHNT and CDR2 is YYREEE in the germline V gene (reference sequence). This CDR3 is 14 amino acids long. Here the CDR3 DNA reads TGTGCCAGCAGCTTGACCTTGAACACCGGGGAGCTGTTTTTT. This codes for CASSLTLNTGELFF.

The J gene is TRBJ2-1, the V gene TRBV29-1; weak D call: TRBD1 (5 bases). CDR3 length: 14 amino acids. The germline V gene encodes CDR1 SQVTM and CDR2 ANQGSEA. With 4 bases removed from V and 5 bases from J, the gap between germline ends came to 15 bases. CDR3 bases: TGCAGCGTTGGTAGGGGTGGAGAGAACAATGAGCAGTTCTTC. Residues: CSVGRGGENNEQFF.

The chain carries TRBV19 and TRBJ2-3; D is unclear. The CDR3 runs to 11 residues. Trimming removed 6 bases at V and 1 base at J, with 2 bases between. Per the germline V gene, CDR1 is LNHDA and CDR2 is SQIVND (reference sequence). DNA of the CDR3: TGTGCCAGTAGGGGCACAGATACGCAGTATTTT. It specifies CASRGTDTQYF.

The chain couples TRBV19 to TRBJ2-2, with 9 bases that match TRBD2. The CDR3 contains 14 residues. CDR1 and CDR2 from the germline V gene are LNHDA and SQIVND (reference sequence). After removal of 6 bases from V and 6 bases from J, the junction contained 5 bases not matched to a gene. CDR3 sequence (DNA): TGTGCCAGTAGGGCTAGCGGGATAGCCGGGGAGCTGTTTTTT. This gives the protein CASRASGIAGELFF. The full variable domain, its missing parts supplied by reference TRBV19 and TRBJ2-2, is DGGITQSPKYLFRKEGQNVTLSCEQNLNHDAMYWYRQDPGQGLRLIYYSQIVNDFQKGDIAEGYSVSREKKESFPLTVTSAQKNPTAFYLCASRASGIAGELFFGEGSRLTVL.

J is TRBJ1-4 and V is TRBV4-1; D call uncertain. Germline CDR1 is MGHRA and CDR2 is YSYEKL. This CDR3 is built from 15 residues. V dropped 4 bases and J dropped 0 bases, with 9 bases sitting between them. In nucleotides, the CDR3 is TGCGCCAGCAGCCTCCTCCGTGCAACTAATGAAAAACTGTTTTTT. This sequence encodes CASSLLRATNEKLFF.

The rearrangement links TRBV3-1 (or the pseudogene TRBV3-2) to TRBJ1-2, with D maybe TRBD1 (5 bases). The CDR3 runs 13 residues. The V gene lost 6 bases and the J gene lost 7 bases, with 15 bases spanning the gap. Germline values: CDR1 LGHDT, CDR2 YNNKEL (reference sequence). DNA of the CDR3: TGTGCCAGCAGGTTCGGGGGGGTAGGTGGCTACACCTTC. It specifies CASRFGGVGGYTF.

DNA for the CDR3: TGTGCCACCAGTGATTCTTACTCTGGGGATAACTATGGCTACACCTTC. It specifies CATSDSYSGDNYGYTF. The chain links TRBV24-1 to TRBJ1-2, with no clear D. The CDR3 runs to 16 residues. Trimming took off 2 bases at V and 1 base at J, with 13 bases between the two ends. The germline CDR1 and CDR2 sequences are KGHDR and SFDVKD.

The chain uses TRBV5-1 and TRBJ1-2; the D gene is possibly TRBD1 (6 bases). The CDR3 runs 15 residues. The ends were cut back, 0 bases at V and 6 bases at J, with 15 bases in the middle. From germline, CDR1 is SGHRS and CDR2 YFSETQ. The CDR3 sequence: CASSLAGTSNHGYTF. The DNA for the CDR3 is TGCGCCAGCAGCTTGGCTGGGACATCGAATCATGGCTACACCTTC. Filled out from reference TRBV5-1 and TRBJ1-2, the complete variable domain reads KAGVTQTPRYLIKTRGQQVTLSCSPISGHRSVSWYQQTPGQGLQFLFEYFSETQRNKGNFPGRFSGRQFSNSRSEMNVSTLELGDSALYLCASSLAGTSNHGYTFGSGTRLTVV.

V usage is TRBV5-1 and J usage is TRBJ1-2; 10 nucleotides agree with TRBD1. This CDR3 comprises 16 residues. Germline V gene data show CDR1 as SGHRS and CDR2 as YFSETQ. V trimming: 0 bases; J trimming: 5 bases; junction bases outside the gene matches: 7. The CDR3 is CASSLGRDRGGYGYTF. The CDR3 nucleotides read TGCGCCAGCAGCTTGGGTCGGGACAGGGGAGGTTATGGCTACACCTTC.

The V gene is TRBV25-1, the J gene TRBJ2-2; 7 bases map to TRBD2. The V and J ends lost 3 bases and 6 bases, in that order; junction bases with no gene match: 1. This CDR3 is 13 amino acids long. Per the germline V gene, CDR1 is MGHDK and CDR2 is SYGVNS. CDR3 sequence: CASSDRGAGELFF. CDR3 bases: TGTGCCAGCAGTGACCGGGGGGCCGGGGAGCTGTTTTTT.

Worth noting for this clone: The identical CDR3 is also encoded by other nucleotide sequences in the sample. The rearrangement joins TRBV6-4 to TRBJ2-1; TRBD1 might be the D (5 bases). Germline CDR1 MRHNA, CDR2 SNTAGT. V gave up 0 bases and J gave up 7 bases, with 7 bases separating them. CDR3 length equals 13 residues. CDR3 coding DNA: TGTGCCAGCAGTGACTCGGACACTAATGAGCAGTTCTTC. Its translation is CASSDSDTNEQFF.

The chain uses TRBV29-1 and TRBJ1-5; 8 bases map to TRBD1. The CDR3 is 14 residues long. Germline CDR1 is SQVTM and CDR2 is ANQGSEA. The J segment lost 4 bases and the V segment lost 6 bases, leaving 8 bases of the junction unmatched. CDR3 in DNA: TGCAGCGTCCAAACAGGGGGGGCAAATCAGCCCCAGCATTTT. It yields the protein CSVQTGGANQPQHF.

V and J are TRBV3-1 (or the pseudogene TRBV3-2) and TRBJ2-1; 8 nucleotides align to TRBD2. The germline V gene has CDR1 LGHDT and CDR2 YNNKEL (reference sequence). The junction had 9 bases not matched to a gene; V was cut back by 4 bases and J by 10 bases. This CDR3 contains 14 residues. The CDR3 nucleotides read TGTGCCAGCAGCCCCCGGACTAGCCGGAGGGAGCAGTTCTTC. Translating gives CASSPRTSRREQFF.

This chain joins TRBV5-4 and TRBJ2-7; D call uncertain. V was cut by 4 bases and J by 2 bases, with 16 bases left in between. CDR1 SGHNT and CDR2 YYREEE come from the germline V gene (reference sequence). CDR3 length: 15 amino acids. The chain's CDR3 is CASSRVLGQAYEQYF. The CDR3 DNA follows: TGTGCCAGCAGCAGGGTGTTAGGTCAAGCCTACGAGCAGTACTTC.

CDR3 residues: CASSLEVNTIYF. The CDR3 region has the DNA TGTGCCAGCAGCTTAGAAGTAAACACCATATATTTT. V and J are TRBV7-9 and TRBJ1-3; D remains unclear. The germline V gene has CDR1 SEHNR and CDR2 FQNEAQ (reference sequence). Trimming cost V 1 base and J 6 bases, with 4 bases left between them. The CDR3 contains 12 residues.

The chain is built from TRBV11-3 and TRBJ2-6; possible D gene TRBD2, 6 bases. The CDR3 spans 15 residues. V lost 4 bases and J 0 bases, leaving 7 bases between the germline ends. Looked up from germline, CDR1 is SGHNT and CDR2 is YENEEA. CDR3 residues: CASSSEGSGANVLTF. The DNA for the CDR3 is TGTGCCAGCAGCTCGGAGGGCTCTGGGGCCAACGTCCTGACTTTC.

This rearrangement joins TRBV27 to TRBJ2-2, with 10 bases that match TRBD2. The V segment lost 4 bases and the J segment 9 bases; nucleotides outside the gene matches: 11. The CDR3 length is 16 residues. Germline CDR1 and CDR2: MNHEY and SMNVEV (reference sequence). CDR3 sequence: CASSSTLAGDSWELFF. The CDR3, as DNA: TGTGCCAGCAGTTCGACTCTAGCGGGAGATAGCTGGGAGCTGTTTTTT.

The chain joins TRBV10-3 to TRBJ2-1; TRBD2 aligns across 14 bases. There are 15 residues in the CDR3. J lost 9 bases, V lost 5 bases, and 6 bases had no gene match. From germline, CDR1 is ENHRY and CDR2 SYGVKD. The DNA for the CDR3 is TGTGCCATCAGTTCGGGACTAGCGGGAGAAAGTGAGCAGTTCTTC. Its protein product is CAISSGLAGESEQFF.

The rearrangement links TRBV9 to TRBJ2-2, with 10 positions matching TRBD2. The germline V gene has CDR1 SGDLS and CDR2 YYNGEE. The CDR3 covers 16 residues. The J segment lost 5 bases and the V segment lost 2 bases, leaving 6 bases of the junction unmatched. CDR3 nucleotides: TGTGCCAGCAGCGTGGGCCTAGCGGGAGCTACCGGGGAGCTGTTTTTT. Translated, it gives CASSVGLAGATGELFF.